This T cell receptor beta chain is drawn from a study of blood T cell repertoires in COVID-19. Study summary: Specimens from acute and convalescent COVID-19 originated in the United States, Italy and Spain. PBMCs, B-cell-depleted T cells, or T cells provided the cDNA or gDNA that made up the material.

CDR1 MNHEY and CDR2 SVGAGI come from the germline V gene. V lost 10 bases, J lost 3 bases, and 19 bases lay in between. This CDR3 is built from 15 residues. Original analysis: Amplification of reference gene primers was used by the study to estimate nucleated cell counts. Measured with immunoSEQ multiplex PCR; TCRdb has only the in-frame clones, and not every one. The V and J calls and clone size are taken from that table; D and trimming were inferred from the DNA. The top ten hold less than 35% of the sample, which has around 100,000 clones, roughly 85% seen once. The chain recombines TRBV6-5 with TRBJ1-5; perhaps TRBD1 as D (5 bases). This receptor was obtained from an older man with active or convalescent COVID-19. Sample: peripheral blood. The CDR3 bases are TGTGCCACCAGAATAACGGGGGGGTACAATCAGCCCCAGCATTTT. It translates to CATRITGGYNQPQHF.